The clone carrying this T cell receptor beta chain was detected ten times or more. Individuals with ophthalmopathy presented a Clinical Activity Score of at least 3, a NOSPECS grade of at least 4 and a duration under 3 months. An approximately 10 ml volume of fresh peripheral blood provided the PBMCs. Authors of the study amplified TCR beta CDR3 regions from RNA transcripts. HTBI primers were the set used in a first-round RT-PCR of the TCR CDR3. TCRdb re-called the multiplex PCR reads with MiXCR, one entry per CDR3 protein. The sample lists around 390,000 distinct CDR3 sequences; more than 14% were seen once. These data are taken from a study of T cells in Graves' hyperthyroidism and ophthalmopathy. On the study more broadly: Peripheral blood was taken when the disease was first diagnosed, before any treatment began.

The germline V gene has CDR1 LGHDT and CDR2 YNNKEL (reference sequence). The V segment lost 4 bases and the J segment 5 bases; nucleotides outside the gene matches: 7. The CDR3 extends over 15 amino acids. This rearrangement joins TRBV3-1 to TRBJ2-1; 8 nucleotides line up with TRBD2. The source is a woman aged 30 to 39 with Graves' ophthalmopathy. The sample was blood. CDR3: CASSLIAGNDNEQFF. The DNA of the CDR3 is TGTGCCAGCAGCCTAATAGCGGGGAACGACAATGAGCAGTTCTTC.